This T cell receptor (beta chain) was captured by sequencing in a study of blood T cells in healthy people across ages. The CDR3 is made up of 15 amino acids. Germline V gene lookup returns CDR1 SGDLS and CDR2 YYNGEE. With V trimmed by 0 bases and J by 0 bases, 2 bases remained unmatched. This clonotype was counted a few times. Primed by a sample-barcoded 5' primer and a J-beta primer mix, a second PCR proceeded for roughly 7 to 12 cycles. TCRdb re-called the 5' RACE reads through MiXCR, storing one row per CDR3 protein. The profile covers under 800,000 distinct CDR3 sequences, with roughly two fifths appearing a single time and under 25% taken by the ten largest.

Material for sequencing was blood. This receptor was identified in a woman aged 60 to 75 in good health. The chain uses TRBV9 and TRBJ1-1, with 7 bases that match TRBD1. CDR3 residues: CASSVEGTVNTEAFF. The CDR3 bases are TGTGCCAGCAGCGTAGAGGGGACAGTGAACACTGAAGCTTTCTTT. Full variable domain (rest looked up from reference TRBV9 and TRBJ1-1): DSGVTQTPKHLITATGQRVTLRCSPRSGDLSVYWYQQSLDQGLQFLIQYYNGEERAKGNILERFSAQQFPDLHSELNLSSLELGDSALYFCASSVEGTVNTEAFFGQGTRLTVV.